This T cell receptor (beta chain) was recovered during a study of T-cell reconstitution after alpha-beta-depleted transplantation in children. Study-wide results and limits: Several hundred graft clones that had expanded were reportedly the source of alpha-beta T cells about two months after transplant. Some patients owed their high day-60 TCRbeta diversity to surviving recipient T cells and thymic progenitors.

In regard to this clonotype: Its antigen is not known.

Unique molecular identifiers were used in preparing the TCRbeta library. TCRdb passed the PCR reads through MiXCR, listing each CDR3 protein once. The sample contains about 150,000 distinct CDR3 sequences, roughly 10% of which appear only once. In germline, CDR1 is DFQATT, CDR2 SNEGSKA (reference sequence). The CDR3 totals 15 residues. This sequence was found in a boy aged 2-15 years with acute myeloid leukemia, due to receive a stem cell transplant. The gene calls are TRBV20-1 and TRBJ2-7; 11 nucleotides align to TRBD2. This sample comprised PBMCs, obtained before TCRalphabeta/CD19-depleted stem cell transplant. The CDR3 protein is CFARVSGRGSYEQYF. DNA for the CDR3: TGCTTTGCTAGAGTTAGCGGGAGGGGGTCCTACGAGCAGTACTTC.